This record concerns one TCR beta chain sequence. Its target is unknown. V shed 3 bases, J shed 7 bases, and the junction held 8 bases outside the gene matches. Germline CDR1 and CDR2: SGHDT and YYEEEE. This CDR3 has 15 amino acids. This sample stems from a study of cytomegalovirus exposure and HLA in healthy donors. Findings and limits, study-wide: Most of the TCR beta V segments (in an earlier analysis) were productive either about 87% or about 30% of the time.

With 60 Vbeta and 13 Jbeta primers, the PCR was carried out. The repertoire was sequenced with immunoSEQ multiplex PCR; TCRdb's copy has only in-frame clones and lacks some. The sample carries about 130,000 clones, 74% recorded once. Sequencing was performed on PBMCs. The sequence was collected from a man younger than 30 in good health and CMV-seropositive. This chain uses TRBV5-6 with TRBJ2-1; 9 bases fit TRBD2. CDR3 sequence: CASSSRWTSENEQFF. The DNA of the CDR3 is TGTGCCAGCAGCTCGAGATGGACTAGCGAGAATGAGCAGTTCTTC.